This TCR beta chain was found in a study of cytomegalovirus exposure and HLA in healthy donors. Study-wide points: Later work associated approximately 17,000 TCR beta sequences with HLA alleles at 0.05 false discovery rate. The study listed about 150 cytomegalovirus-associated TCR beta chains.

PCR used 60 Vbeta primers and 13 Jbeta primers. Method: immunoSEQ multiplex PCR; TCRdb's copy keeps in-frame clones and lacks some. The repertoire table contains approximately 80,000 clones. J gave up 12 bases and V 5 bases, and 8 bases lay outside the gene matches. Germline V CDR1 and CDR2: MNHEY, SVGAGI. The CDR3 has 14 amino acids. About this clone: Its antigen is undetermined.

The sequence was collected from a woman aged 25 to 39 in good health and CMV-seronegative. The chain uses TRBV6-5 and TRBJ1-6; 9 positions match TRBD1. The sequencing input was PBMCs. The CDR3 DNA sequence: TGTGCCAGCAGTACCGGGACAGGGAGTCTACCCCTCCACTTT. Translation gives CASSTGTGSLPLHF.